This TCR beta chain derives from a study of a mutant IDH1 vaccine in newly diagnosed glioma. Study information: Scheduled at week 35, visit V12 preceded visit V13, held at week 47.

Details on this clone: Antigen specificity is unknown.

Sequencing was performed with immunoSEQ multiplex PCR; in TCRdb, only in-frame clones are kept and a portion is missing. The sample shows about 42,000 clones, around 83% of them seen only once. This sample's time point: week 35, safety follow-up. The study gave 300 ug of mutant IDH1 20-mer peptide per vaccine dose, with topical imiquimod. CDR1 is SGHRS and CDR2 is YFSETQ in the germline V gene. CDR3 size: 17 residues. With 4 bases clipped from V and 1 base from J, the junction kept 9 bases outside the gene matches. Study-wide points: Overall, approximately 93% of patients had vaccine-induced immune responses. Changes in top peripheral clonotypes did not appear linked to pseudoprogression.

The specimen comprised PBMCs, sampled from a glioma patient whose treatment included an IDH1 peptide vaccine. The gene calls are TRBV5-1 and TRBJ2-3, with TRBD1 matching over 10 bases. The origin of this receptor is a woman in her forties or fifties with glioma. The CDR3 DNA reads as TGCGCCAGCAGCGATGCCCCGACAGGGGGCGGCACAGATACGCAGTATTTT. This codes for CASSDAPTGGGTDTQYF.